Detailed here is one T cell receptor (beta chain). Its antigen is not identified. TCRdb's copy holds only in-frame clones and misses some; the assay was immunoSEQ multiplex PCR. Of 13,000 or so clones listed, over 80% are singletons. The data were obtained in a study of tumor-infiltrating lymphocytes in localized non-small cell lung cancer. At the level of the study: Tumor tissue and non-adjacent uninvolved lung came from each patient. Study-level results: Different pieces of the same tissue went to different assays, confounding technical variation with intratumor heterogeneity. Immunotypes IM1 and IM2 had similar TCR-derived T-cell fractions.

This CDR3 has 14 residues. Trimming removed 1 base from V and 9 bases from J, with 10 bases in between. Looked up from germline, CDR1 is WSHSY and CDR2 is SAAADI. The sample comprised uninvolved lung tissue not adjacent to the tumor. The TCR comes from a human donor with non-small cell lung cancer. The gene calls are TRBV10-2 and TRBJ1-6; D is undetermined. This CDR3 reads CASSELSGGSPLHF. Written as DNA, the CDR3 is TGCGCCAGCAGTGAGTTGTCCGGAGGTTCACCCCTCCACTTT.